One T cell receptor (beta chain) is described in this entry. Its antigen is not identified. A read error may account for a junction end that differs from germline. Beta-chain TCR CDR3 regions were amplified from RNA transcripts. First-round RT-PCR employed HTBI primers, with a second-round multiplex PCR after it. TCRdb passed the multiplex PCR reads through MiXCR, listing each CDR3 protein once. This sample has approximately 700,000 distinct CDR3 sequences; 40% occur once, and the top ten carry 40% to 45%. This sample is part of a study of Graves' ophthalmopathy and Graves' hyperthyroidism. Looking at the study overall: Untreated patients at initial diagnosis provided peripheral blood. Findings of the study overall: Cross-validated, the 13-signature model showed 87.88%/81.08% sensitivity/specificity, and 80%/75% in the test set.

This CDR3 region has 14 residues. Germline loops: CDR1 MGHDK, CDR2 SYGVNS. This chain connects TRBV25-1 to TRBJ2-2; D possibly corresponds to TRBD2 (5 bases). The clonotype was recovered from an adult man with Graves' ophthalmopathy. Sequencing was performed on peripheral blood. CDR3 in amino acids: CASQLGENTGELFF. The CDR3 DNA follows: TGTGCCAGTCAGTTGGGAGAGAACACCGGGGAGCTGTTTTTC. Using reference TRBV25-1 and TRBJ2-2 for the parts outside the CDR3, the full variable domain is EADIYQTPRYLVIGTGKKITLECSQTMGHDKMYWYQQDPGMELHLIHYSYGVNSTEKGDLSSESTVSRIRTEHFPLTLESARPSHTSQYLCASQLGENTGELFFGEGSRLTVL.